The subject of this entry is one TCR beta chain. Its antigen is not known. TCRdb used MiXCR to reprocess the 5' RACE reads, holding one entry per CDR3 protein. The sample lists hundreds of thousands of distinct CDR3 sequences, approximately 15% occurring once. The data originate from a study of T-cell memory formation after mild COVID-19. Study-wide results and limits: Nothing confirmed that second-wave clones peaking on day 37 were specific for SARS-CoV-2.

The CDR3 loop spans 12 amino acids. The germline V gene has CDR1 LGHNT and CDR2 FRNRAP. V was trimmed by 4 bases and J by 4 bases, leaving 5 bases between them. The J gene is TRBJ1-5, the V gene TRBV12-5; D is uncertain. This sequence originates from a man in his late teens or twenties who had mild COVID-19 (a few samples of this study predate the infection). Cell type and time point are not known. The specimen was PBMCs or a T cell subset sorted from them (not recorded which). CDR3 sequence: CASGSHNQPQHF. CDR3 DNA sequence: TGTGCTAGTGGTTCCCATAATCAGCCCCAGCATTTT.